The T cell receptor (beta chain) described here comes from a study of cytomegalovirus exposure and HLA in healthy donors. Study-wide context: Genetic ancestry analysis placed around four fifths of the approximately 400 donors that were genotyped in the Caucasian-associated cluster. Study-wide results and caveats: Later work showed greater clonal expansion in HLA-associated TCR beta chains than in equally common others. Several V segments, TRBV6-2 and TRBV6-3 among them, could not be told apart and were dropped.

With 60 Vbeta and 13 Jbeta primers, the PCR was carried out. Generated by immunoSEQ multiplex PCR, the TCRdb table keeps only in-frame clones and is missing some. Of about 180,000 clones in the sample, around 82% were seen once. J gave up 6 bases and V 3 bases, and 4 bases lay outside the gene matches. This CDR3 region has 13 residues. Germline V gene sequence: CDR1 SGHNT, CDR2 YENEEA. Regarding this clone: Its antigen is unknown.

The clonotype comes from a woman between 50 and 59 years old in good health and CMV-seropositive. Material: PBMCs. This chain connects TRBV11-3 to TRBJ2-7; the match to TRBD1 covers 8 bases. The CDR3 here is CASSFGQGGEQYF. The CDR3 nucleotides are TGTGCCAGCAGCTTTGGACAGGGAGGCGAGCAGTACTTC.